This entry features one T cell receptor beta chain sequence. This entry comes from a study of technical replicates of blood from a few donors. CDR1 is MDHEN, CDR2 SYDVKM, per germline. V was shortened by 5 bases and J by 4 bases, with 5 bases between the two germline ends. The CDR3 is 11 residues long. Sequencing used immunoSEQ multiplex PCR; TCRdb keeps in-frame clones, though not all of them. The table shows tens of thousands of clones, with 94% occurring only once. The chain employs TRBV28 and TRBJ1-2; D unclear. Material for sequencing was T cells isolated from PBMCs. The sequence was obtained from a human donor in good health. The DNA of the CDR3 is TGTGCCAGCAGTCTAACCTATGGCTACACCTTC. Translated: CASSLTYGYTF.